Following are 22 T cell receptor beta chains from one sample sequenced in a study of T cells in Graves' hyperthyroidism and ophthalmopathy. The source material, RNA transcripts, was used to amplify TCR beta CDR3 regions. TCR CDR3 underwent first-round RT-PCR with the HTBI primer set. TCRdb re-called the multiplex PCR reads through MiXCR, storing one row per CDR3 protein. The repertoire includes about 400,000 distinct CDR3 sequences, 13% of them detected once, and around a tenth sits in the top ten. Sequenced: blood. Receptor source: a woman aged 18-29 years with Graves' hyperthyroidism.

This clonotype was recorded at least ten times. V gene TRBV20-1 combines with J gene TRBJ1-1; 9 nucleotides align to TRBD1. This CDR3 has 13 amino acids. J was trimmed by 5 bases and V by 5 bases; bases with no gene match: 6. The V gene's germline CDR1 is DFQATT and CDR2 SNEGSKA (reference sequence). Here the CDR3 reads CSAPQGAGTEAFF. The CDR3 coding sequence is TGCAGTGCTCCACAGGGGGCAGGTACTGAAGCTTTCTTT.

V usage is TRBV7-2 and J usage is TRBJ2-3, with TRBD2 matching over 9 bases. The CDR3 sequence is 16 residues long. Trimming took 4 bases from V and 7 from J; bases not matched to a gene: 12. Germline-derived CDR1 and CDR2 are SGHTA and FQGNSA. In DNA, the CDR3 is TGTGCCAGCAGCTCCTCTGGAGGGCTAGCGGGGAATACGCAGTATTTT. This gives the protein CASSSSGGLAGNTQYF.

This clonotype was seen ten or more times. The rearrangement uses TRBV28 and TRBJ2-7, with D maybe TRBD2 (5 bases). Germline CDR1 is MDHEN and CDR2 is SYDVKM. This CDR3 region has 14 residues. With 3 bases removed from V and 5 bases from J, the gap between germline ends came to 14 bases. The CDR3 reads CASSFTGKSHEQYF. The CDR3 DNA is TGTGCCAGCAGTTTTACGGGGAAAAGCCACGAGCAGTACTTC.

The chain uses TRBV6-1 and TRBJ1-4; a weak D match, TRBD1 (6 bases). Trimming took off 8 bases at V and 8 bases at J, with 21 bases between the two ends. The CDR3 has 15 amino acids. Germline V lookup: CDR1 MNHNS, CDR2 SASEGT. The CDR3 nucleotides read TGTGCCAGCTCTCCGGGACACCCAAGGAACGAAAAACTGTTTTTT. It is translated as CASSPGHPRNEKLFF.

This clonotype was seen a few times. The genes are TRBV15 and TRBJ2-3; 9 nucleotides match TRBD2. The ends lost 2 bases at V and 0 bases at J; junction bases unmatched: 0. The V gene's germline CDR1 is LNHNV and CDR2 YYDKDF (reference sequence). This CDR3 is built from 15 residues. The CDR3 region is CATSRTSGSTDTQYF. In DNA, the CDR3 is TGTGCCACCAGCAGAACTAGCGGGAGCACAGATACGCAGTATTTT.

CDR3 nucleotide sequence: TGTGCCAGCAGAAAAATCGACAGATACCAAGAGACCCAGTACTTC. This translates into CASRKIDRYQETQYF. The V gene is TRBV5-6, the J gene TRBJ2-5; D might be TRBD1 (5 bases). CDR3 length: 15 residues. Germline loops: CDR1 SGHDT, CDR2 YYEEEE. Trimming removed 5 bases from V and 0 bases from J, with 14 bases in between. Using reference TRBV5-6 and TRBJ2-5 for the parts outside the CDR3, the full variable domain is DAGVTQSPTHLIKTRGQQVTLRCSPKSGHDTVSWYQQALGQGPQFIFQYYEEEERQRGNFPDRFSGHQFPNYSSELNVNALLLGDSALYLCASRKIDRYQETQYFGPGTRLLVL.

The chain uses TRBV3-1 and TRBJ2-7; a weak D match, TRBD2 (6 bases). This CDR3 spans 17 amino acids. The V gene lost 4 bases and the J gene lost 5 bases, with 24 bases spanning the gap. CDR1 and CDR2 from the germline V gene are LGHDT and YNNKEL (reference sequence). The DNA for the CDR3 is TGTGCCAGCAGCCGATTGTGGTCCGGGGGTGGGACGGACGAGCAGTACTTC. This codes for CASSRLWSGGGTDEQYF.

This clonotype has at least ten counts. The chain couples TRBV2 to TRBJ1-1; D is uncertain. Trimming took off 0 bases at V and 1 base at J, with 18 bases between the two ends. Germline values: CDR1 SNHLY, CDR2 FYNNEI. CDR3 length equals 18 residues. CDR3 amino acids: CASSEAPGSGIGNTEAFF. Here the CDR3 DNA reads TGTGCCAGCAGTGAAGCACCGGGGTCGGGTATAGGGAACACTGAAGCTTTCTTT.

Concerning this clonotype: The junction departs from germline at one end; a sequencing error may be responsible. The chain uses TRBV7-2 and TRBJ2-2; 7 bases agree with TRBD2. Germline V gives CDR1 SGHTA, CDR2 FQGNSA. The CDR3 consists of 16 residues. This CDR3 is CASTPGLEMGTGELFF. The CDR3 DNA follows: TGTGCCAGCACCCCCGGACTAGAGATGGGCACCGGGGAGTTGTTTTTT. Drawing the rest from reference TRBV7-2 and TRBJ2-2, the complete variable domain is GAGVSQSPSNKVTEKGKDVELRCDPISGHTALYWYRQSLGQGLEFLIYFQGNSAPDKSGLPSDRFSAERTGGSVSTLTIQRTQQEDSAVYLCASTPGLEMGTGELFFGEGSRLTVL.

Ten or more counts support this clonotype. The chain employs TRBV6-2 or TRBV6-3 and TRBJ1-1; D possibly corresponds to TRBD1 (5 bases). CDR1 is MNHEY, CDR2 SVGEGT, per germline. The V gene lost 6 bases and the J gene lost 1 base, with 12 bases spanning the gap. The CDR3 totals 14 residues. The CDR3 DNA is TGTGCCAGCAGGGACCCGGACAAGAACACTGAAGCTTTCTTT. Translated, it gives CASRDPDKNTEAFF.

This clonotype was recorded many times. The chain recombines TRBV14 with TRBJ1-2; D gene uncertain. The length of the CDR3 is 15 residues. CDR1 SGHDN and CDR2 FVKESK come from the germline V gene. Trimming stripped 5 bases from V and 2 bases from J, with 15 bases between. Here the CDR3 DNA reads TGTGCCAGCAGCTCGCGACATAGGCCAAACTATGGCTACACCTTC. It yields the protein CASSSRHRPNYGYTF.

This clonotype has a count of ten or more. This rearrangement joins TRBV4-2 to TRBJ2-5; unclear D gene. The V gene's germline CDR1 is LGHNA and CDR2 YNFKEQ. The V gene lost 3 bases and the J gene lost 5 bases, with 13 bases spanning the gap. This CDR3 comprises 14 residues. The CDR3, as DNA: TGTGCCAGCAGCCAGGCTACAAGGGCGGAGACCCAGTACTTC. Protein sequence: CASSQATRAETQYF.

This chain connects TRBV9 to TRBJ1-4; tentatively, D is TRBD1 (5 bases). V lost 2 bases and J 8 bases, leaving 19 bases between the germline ends. CDR3 length: 16 amino acids. CDR1 SGDLS and CDR2 YYNGEE come from the germline V gene. CDR3 sequence reads: CASSVHGGGVNEKLFF. The CDR3 DNA sequence: TGTGCCAGCAGCGTTCATGGAGGAGGGGTAAACGAAAAACTGTTTTTT. Supplemented by reference TRBV9 and TRBJ1-4, the full variable domain reads DSGVTQTPKHLITATGQRVTLRCSPRSGDLSVYWYQQSLDQGLQFLIQYYNGEERAKGNILERFSAQQFPDLHSELNLSSLELGDSALYFCASSVHGGGVNEKLFFGSGTQLSVL.

This clonotype was seen repeatedly, ten times or more. The J gene is TRBJ2-3, the V gene TRBV7-8, with a weak D call TRBD2 (6 bases). This CDR3 is 14 amino acids long. V lost 7 bases and J 6 bases, leaving 17 bases between the germline ends. Germline CDR1 and CDR2: SGHVS and FQNEAQ. In nucleotides, the CDR3 is TGTGCCAGCATCAAAGGAGGGCATGGTGATACGCAGTATTTT. Amino acids: CASIKGGHGDTQYF.

The rearrangement joins TRBV5-1 to TRBJ2-6; D is ambiguous. V dropped 4 bases and J dropped 2 bases, with 10 bases sitting between them. The CDR3 is 15 residues long. Germline assignment: CDR1 SGHRS and CDR2 YFSETQ. CDR3 sequence: CASSDPRAGANVLTF. DNA for the CDR3: TGCGCCAGCAGCGATCCAAGGGCTGGGGCCAACGTCCTGACTTTC.

There are a few counts of this clonotype. V usage is TRBV2 and J usage is TRBJ2-1; D may match TRBD1 or TRBD2 (6 bases each). V was shortened by 4 bases and J by 12 bases, with 10 bases between the two germline ends. Germline values: CDR1 SNHLY, CDR2 FYNNEI. CDR3 length: 11 residues. The CDR3 spells CASSVEGGQFF. The CDR3 nucleotides read TGTGCCAGCAGTGTAGAGGGGGGGCAGTTCTTC. The entire variable domain, with the rest obtained from reference TRBV2 and TRBJ2-1, is as follows: EPEVTQTPSHQVTQMGQEVILRCVPISNHLYFYWYRQILGQKVEFLVSFYNNEISEKSEIFDDQFSVERPDGSNFTLKIRSTKLEDSAMYFCASSVEGGQFFGPGTRLTVL.

In its sample, this clonotype was seen many times. The genes are TRBV7-9 and TRBJ1-1; 10 bases match TRBD1. The junction had 3 bases not matched to a gene; V was cut back by 4 bases and J by 10 bases. This CDR3 is built from 12 residues. Germline V gives CDR1 SEHNR, CDR2 FQNEAQ (reference sequence). CDR3 region: CASSSDRGPAFF. CDR3 nucleotides: TGTGCCAGCAGCTCTGACAGGGGGCCAGCTTTCTTT.

This clonotype was seen ten or more times. The chain links TRBV30 to TRBJ1-3; D remains ambiguous. With 4 bases removed from V and 4 bases from J, the gap between germline ends came to 8 bases. This CDR3 contains 12 residues. Germline loops: CDR1 GTSNPN, CDR2 SVGIG (reference sequence). The CDR3 here is CAWMRAGNTIYF. CDR3 in DNA: TGTGCCTGGATGAGGGCCGGAAACACCATATATTTT.

This clonotype was recorded many times. The J gene is TRBJ2-5, the V gene TRBV5-8; no clear D gene. CDR1 and CDR2 from the germline V gene are SGHTS and YDEGEE. V dropped 0 bases and J dropped 2 bases, with 11 bases sitting between them. The CDR3 length is 15 residues. The CDR3 region has the DNA TGTGCCAGCAGCTTGGCGGCAGGACCTCAAGAGACCCAGTACTTC. Amino acids: CASSLAAGPQETQYF. Supplemented by reference TRBV5-8 and TRBJ2-5, the full variable domain reads EAGVTQSPTHLIKTRGQQATLRCSPISGHTSVYWYQQALGLGLQFLLWYDEGEERNRGNFPPRFSGRQFPNYSSELNVNALELEDSALYLCASSLAAGPQETQYFGPGTRLLVL.

This chain links TRBV18 with TRBJ1-4; no clear D. The germline V and J ends were trimmed by 8 bases and 10 bases, with 17 bases remaining between them. CDR1 and CDR2 from the germline V gene are KGHSH and LQKENI. The CDR3 runs to 13 residues. The CDR3 region is CASRDQEGGKLFF. CDR3 in DNA: TGTGCCAGCCGCGATCAGGAAGGCGGAAAACTGTTTTTT.

This clonotype has ten or more counts. The chain recombines TRBV29-1 with TRBJ2-1; no reliable D call. CDR1 SQVTM and CDR2 ANQGSEA come from the germline V gene. The ends were cut back, 6 bases at V and 0 bases at J, with 30 bases in the middle. This CDR3 is built from 20 residues. The CDR3 loop is CSVQTERTYFLSSSYNEQFF. The CDR3 DNA reads as TGCAGCGTCCAAACTGAGAGGACCTACTTTTTGAGTAGCTCCTACAATGAGCAGTTCTTC.

This clonotype was recorded many times. This chain links TRBV7-9 with TRBJ2-7, with D unclear. Germline V lookup: CDR1 SEHNR, CDR2 FQNEAQ (reference sequence). The CDR3 totals 13 residues. Trimming shortened V by 4 bases and J by 5 bases, and 12 bases separated the two germline ends. CDR3 protein: CASSSGKTDEQYF. The CDR3 region has the DNA TGTGCCAGCAGCTCTGGGAAGACCGACGAGCAGTACTTC.